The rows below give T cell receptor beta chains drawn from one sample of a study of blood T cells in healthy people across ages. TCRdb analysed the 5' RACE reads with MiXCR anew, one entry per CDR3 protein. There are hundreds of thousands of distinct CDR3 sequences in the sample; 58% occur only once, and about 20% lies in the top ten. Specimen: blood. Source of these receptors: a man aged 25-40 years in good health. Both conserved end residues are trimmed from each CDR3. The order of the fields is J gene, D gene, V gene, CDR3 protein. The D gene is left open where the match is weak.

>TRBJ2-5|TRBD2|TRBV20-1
SASRIGSGLQETQY
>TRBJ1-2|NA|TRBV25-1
ASSEYGSPTRGYT
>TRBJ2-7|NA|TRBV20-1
SAKSLLVYEQY
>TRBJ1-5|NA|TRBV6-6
ASSSRGIYSNQPQH
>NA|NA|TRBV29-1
SVVEEYEQY
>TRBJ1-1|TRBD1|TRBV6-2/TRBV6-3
ASENLGQKAF
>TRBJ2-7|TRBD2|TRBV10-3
AISAVGRDEQY
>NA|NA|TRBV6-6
ASSYGYQVPETQY
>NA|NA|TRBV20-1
SASRTRAPYEQY
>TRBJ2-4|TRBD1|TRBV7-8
ASSLAGPTGIVVKNIQY
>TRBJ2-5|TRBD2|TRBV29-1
SVIPSGDYQETQY
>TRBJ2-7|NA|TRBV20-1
SAPKEGSGAYEQY
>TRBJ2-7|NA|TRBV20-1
SARDSKESYEQY
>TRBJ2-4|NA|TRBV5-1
ASSFSAPGGEQY
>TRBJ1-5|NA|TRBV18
ASSSFGSEGPQH
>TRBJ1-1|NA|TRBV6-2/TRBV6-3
ASSYRGGYMDTEAF
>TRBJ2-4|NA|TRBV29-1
SVYGVAKSIQY
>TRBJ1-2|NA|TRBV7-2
ASSPTGQGYGYT
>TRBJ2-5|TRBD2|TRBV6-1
ASRGTSGRIQY
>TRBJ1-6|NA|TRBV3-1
ASSPRAQGDSPLH